The 25 T cell receptor beta chains below were found in one sample sequenced in a study of cytomegalovirus exposure and HLA in healthy donors. The PCR had 60 Vbeta and 13 Jbeta primers. Profiled with immunoSEQ multiplex PCR; TCRdb holds only in-frame clones, not every one. This sample yields about 120,000 clones, of which 67% are seen a single time; 8% to 10% belongs to the top ten. The sample taken for sequencing was PBMCs. The receptors were gathered from a man aged 18-30 years in good health and CMV-seropositive.

The CDR3 bases are TGCGCCACCGCTCCACCCCGGGACAGAAGCAACGTC. Translated: CATAPPRDRSNV. The chain carries TRBV10-1 and TRBJ2-7; TRBD1 agrees at 7 bases. Germline CDR1 WNHNN, CDR2 SYGVQD (reference sequence). The CDR3 consists of 12 residues.

This rearrangement joins TRBV5-6 to TRBJ2-5; 7 positions match TRBD2. The assigned J gene may be wrong: the sequence end matches TRBJ2-7 better. CDR1 SGHDT and CDR2 YYEEEE come from the germline V gene. CDR3 length: 15 residues. The CDR3 DNA reads as TGTGCCAGCAGCTTGTTGGGAGGGAGCTCCTACGAGCAGTACTTC. Amino acid sequence: CASSLLGGSSYEQYF.

This chain uses TRBV5-1 with TRBJ2-3; 9 nucleotides match TRBD2. CDR3 length equals 16 residues. V was clipped by 0 bases and J by 1 base; unmatched bases: 3. The germline CDR1 and CDR2 sequences are SGHRS and YFSETQ. CDR3 loop: CASSLGVAGGTDTQYF. In DNA form, the CDR3 reads TGCGCCAGCAGCTTGGGGGTAGCGGGGGGCACAGATACGCAGTATTTT.

The rearrangement uses TRBV5-1 and TRBJ2-3; 9 nucleotides agree with TRBD2. The germline CDR1 and CDR2 sequences are SGHRS and YFSETQ. The CDR3 covers 20 residues. J lost 4 bases, V lost 3 bases, and 21 bases had no gene match. As DNA, the CDR3 is TGCGCCAGCAGCTGGACCGGGACTAGCTATTCGTACGCCGTGCCAGATACGCAGTATTTT. Translation: CASSWTGTSYSYAVPDTQYF.

This chain connects TRBV18 to TRBJ2-3; TRBD1 matches 10 bases. Germline CDR1 reads KGHSH; CDR2 reads LQKENI. This CDR3 comprises 15 residues. V lost 4 bases to trimming and J lost 3 bases; unmatched junction nucleotides: 4. DNA of the CDR3: TGTGCCAGCTCACGGACAGGGGGTCCGACAGATACGCAGTATTTT. Translating it yields CASSRTGGPTDTQYF.

The chain joins TRBV25-1 to TRBJ2-5; 8 bases fit TRBD2. Unmatched junction bases numbered 8, after V lost 4 bases and J lost 4 bases. Germline CDR1 reads MGHDK; CDR2 reads SYGVNS. There are 15 residues in the CDR3. CDR3 residues: CASSAPGGRGETQYF. CDR3 in DNA: TGTGCCAGCAGTGCCCCGGGGGGGCGAGGAGAGACCCAGTACTTC.

The chain uses TRBV28 and TRBJ1-1; TRBD1 aligns across 7 bases. The CDR3 has 13 amino acids. Germline V gives CDR1 MDHEN, CDR2 SYDVKM. Germline trimming cut 6 bases from V and 5 bases from J; bases unmatched to any gene: 6. The CDR3 region has the DNA TGTGCCAGCAGCTCCCCAGGGGGGACTGAAGCTTTCTTT. Its protein is CASSSPGGTEAFF.

The genes are TRBV25-1 and TRBJ1-2, with D uncertain. The V gene's germline CDR1 is MGHDK and CDR2 SYGVNS. With 0 bases removed from V and 7 bases from J, the gap between germline ends came to 6 bases. This CDR3 spans 12 amino acids. The CDR3 DNA sequence: TGTGCCAGCAGTGAATATCGAGGTGGCTACACCTTC. This gives the protein CASSEYRGGYTF.

Only a few counts were recorded for this clone. The chain couples TRBV6-6 to TRBJ1-2; D remains ambiguous. The CDR3 totals 15 residues. V gave up 9 bases and J gave up 9 bases, with 26 bases separating them. Germline V CDR1 and CDR2: MNHNY, SVGAGI (reference sequence). CDR3 in amino acids: CASSYGRRGRESYTF. CDR3 in DNA: TGTGCCAGTTCCTACGGCCGCCGGGGTCGGGAGAGCTACACCTTC.

This clone was seen only a few times. The genes are TRBV5-6 and TRBJ2-1, with 12 bases that match TRBD1. CDR1 SGHDT and CDR2 YYEEEE come from the germline V gene. The junction had 13 bases not matched to a gene; V was cut back by 4 bases and J by 8 bases. The CDR3 is made up of 17 amino acids. The CDR3 region is CASSASSGTGGWDEQFF. The CDR3, as DNA: TGTGCCAGCAGCGCAAGCTCCGGGACAGGGGGCTGGGATGAGCAGTTCTTC.

Only one count was recorded for this clone. The V call is TRBV19, the J call TRBJ2-3; D call uncertain. Trimming stripped 3 bases from V and 8 bases from J, with 6 bases between. The V gene's germline CDR1 is LNHDA and CDR2 SQIVND (reference sequence). The CDR3 loop spans 11 amino acids. CDR3 nucleotides: TGTGCCAGTAGTATCGGTGGTACGCAGTATTTT. Encoded protein: CASSIGGTQYF.

The genes are TRBV11-3 and TRBJ2-1, with 8 bases that match TRBD1. J lost 7 bases, V lost 5 bases, and 1 base had no gene match. The germline CDR1 and CDR2 sequences are SGHNT and YENEEA. The CDR3 covers 12 residues. CDR3 in amino acids: CASSRQGNEQFF. The DNA of the CDR3 is TGTGCCAGCAGCAGACAGGGGAATGAGCAGTTCTTC.

The rearrangement uses TRBV5-4 and TRBJ2-1; 8 bases agree with TRBD2. Looked up from germline, CDR1 is SGHNT and CDR2 is YYREEE (reference sequence). V shed 4 bases, J shed 9 bases, and the junction held 9 bases outside the gene matches. The CDR3 is made up of 14 amino acids. This CDR3 is CASSDKGLDPEQFF. CDR3 sequence (DNA): TGTGCCAGCAGCGATAAGGGACTAGACCCTGAGCAGTTCTTC.

This clone was seen only a few times. V is TRBV5-1 and J is TRBJ1-2, with a weak D call TRBD1 (6 bases). With 0 bases removed from V and 7 bases from J, the gap between germline ends came to 10 bases. Germline V gene data show CDR1 as SGHRS and CDR2 as YFSETQ. The CDR3 totals 13 residues. The chain's CDR3 is CASSLEAGVGYTF. As DNA, the CDR3 is TGCGCCAGCAGCTTGGAAGCAGGGGTTGGCTACACCTTC.

This chain uses TRBV5-1 with TRBJ1-4; TRBD1 matches at 8 bases. Germline V gene lookup returns CDR1 SGHRS and CDR2 YFSETQ. V lost 4 bases to trimming and J lost 6 bases; unmatched junction nucleotides: 5. The CDR3 contains 14 residues. CDR3 bases: TGCGCCAGCAGCCGGACAGGGATGGATGAAAAACTGTTTTTT. It encodes CASSRTGMDEKLFF. Filled out from reference TRBV5-1 and TRBJ1-4, the complete variable domain reads KAGVTQTPRYLIKTRGQQVTLSCSPISGHRSVSWYQQTPGQGLQFLFEYFSETQRNKGNFPGRFSGRQFSNSRSEMNVSTLELGDSALYLCASSRTGMDEKLFFGSGTQLSVL.

This clone has more than one count but fewer than ten. The chain couples TRBV2 to TRBJ2-3, with a possible D match to TRBD2 (5 bases). Trimming stripped 7 bases from V and 0 bases from J, with 17 bases between. CDR1 and CDR2 from the germline V gene are SNHLY and FYNNEI. The length of the CDR3 is 16 residues. As DNA, the CDR3 is TGTGCCAGCACACTAGGCGCGCGGACTAGCACAGATACGCAGTATTTT. Its protein is CASTLGARTSTDTQYF.

The V call is TRBV28, the J call TRBJ2-7; D ambiguous. The germline V gene encodes CDR1 MDHEN and CDR2 SYDVKM. The length of the CDR3 is 13 residues. V lost 6 bases to trimming and J lost 2 bases, with 11 bases between them. The CDR3 region has the DNA TGTGCCAGCAGGCAGACGGGTACCTACGAGCAGTACTTC. Residues: CASRQTGTYEQYF.

About this clone itself: At the DNA level, this CDR3 is encoded by other sequences in the same sample as well. The V call is TRBV13, the J call TRBJ1-2; perhaps TRBD1 as D (6 bases). The CDR3 is 13 amino acids. Trimming shortened V by 2 bases and J by 2 bases, and 6 bases separated the two germline ends. The V gene's germline CDR1 is PRHDT and CDR2 FYEKMQ (reference sequence). The CDR3 sequence is CASSLQGNYGYTF. CDR3 coding DNA: TGTGCCAGCAGCTTACAGGGGAACTATGGCTACACCTTC.

The table lists this clone with a count of one. CDR3: CASSWGQGAAGYTF. Here the CDR3 DNA reads TGTGCCAGCAGCTGGGGACAGGGGGCGGCTGGCTACACCTTC. The genes are TRBV5-6 and TRBJ1-2; 12 bases line up with TRBD1. Germline values: CDR1 SGHDT, CDR2 YYEEEE. The CDR3 runs 14 residues. J gave up 7 bases and V 3 bases, and 4 bases lay outside the gene matches. Based on the CDR3 plus reference TRBV5-6 and TRBJ1-2, the full variable domain is DAGVTQSPTHLIKTRGQQVTLRCSPKSGHDTVSWYQQALGQGPQFIFQYYEEEERQRGNFPDRFSGHQFPNYSSELNVNALLLGDSALYLCASSWGQGAAGYTFGSGTRLTVV.

The gene calls are TRBV7-9 and TRBJ2-5, with D possibly being TRBD1 (6 bases). This CDR3 contains 14 residues. V lost 5 bases, J lost 5 bases, and 15 bases lay in between. Germline-derived CDR1 and CDR2 are SEHNR and FQNEAQ (reference sequence). The chain's CDR3 is CASSADSQWETQYF. CDR3 bases: TGTGCCAGCAGCGCGGACAGTCAGTGGGAGACCCAGTACTTC.

The gene calls are TRBV18 and TRBJ2-3; 8 bases are shared with TRBD2. J was trimmed by 3 bases and V by 3 bases; bases with no gene match: 5. Germline V CDR1 and CDR2: KGHSH, LQKENI. The CDR3 has 15 residues. CDR3 bases: TGTGCCAGCTCACCCCGGGGGGGAGTGACAGATACGCAGTATTTT. Its protein product is CASSPRGGVTDTQYF. Supplemented by reference TRBV18 and TRBJ2-3, the full variable domain reads NAGVMQNPRHLVRRRGQEARLRCSPMKGHSHVYWYRQLPEEGLKFMVYLQKENIIDESGMPKERFSAEFPKEGPSILRIQQVVRGDSAAYFCASSPRGGVTDTQYFGPGTRLTVL.

The rearrangement uses TRBV27 and TRBJ1-4, with D uncertain. The CDR3 runs 13 residues. With 8 bases removed from V and 4 bases from J, the gap between germline ends came to 11 bases. Germline assignment: CDR1 MNHEY and CDR2 SMNVEV (reference sequence). The chain's CDR3 is CASRAQINEKLFF. The CDR3 DNA follows: TGTGCCAGCCGAGCGCAGATTAATGAAAAACTGTTTTTT.

The genes are TRBV28 and TRBJ1-2, with D hard to call. This CDR3 region has 13 residues. Per germline, CDR1 MDHEN and CDR2 SYDVKM. The V end lost 5 bases, the J end lost 5 bases, and 12 bases lay between the germline ends. The DNA of the CDR3 is TGTGCCAGCAGTGGGCAGCCGGCTTATGGCTACACCTTC. Translating it yields CASSGQPAYGYTF.

This clone occurred a few times. This chain links TRBV27 with TRBJ1-5; D may be TRBD1 (6 bases). Germline assignment: CDR1 MNHEY and CDR2 SMNVEV (reference sequence). The CDR3 spans 15 residues. The V end lost 0 bases, the J end lost 7 bases, and 13 bases lay between the germline ends. The chain's CDR3 is CASSLSWGPGQPQHF. The CDR3 bases are TGTGCCAGCAGTTTATCGTGGGGGCCCGGGCAGCCCCAGCATTTT.

This sequence joins TRBV29-1 and TRBJ2-4; 8 positions match TRBD2. CDR3 length: 17 amino acids. Germline CDR1 reads SQVTM; CDR2 reads ANQGSEA. The V segment lost 0 bases and the J segment 0 bases; nucleotides outside the gene matches: 7. The CDR3 loop is CSVEDMAGGLAKNIQYF. CDR3 DNA: TGCAGCGTTGAAGATATGGCGGGGGGTCTAGCCAAAAACATTCAGTACTTC.